This entry features one T cell receptor beta chain sequence. The antigen is unknown. The sample comes from a study of beta chain features in type 1 diabetes. Across the whole study: Sorted cells examined across all samples numbered around 99,000,000.

Reverse transcribing all isolated RNA meant expressed TCRB transcripts were sequenced. Clones were sequenced by immunoSEQ multiplex PCR, and TCRdb holds only the in-frame ones, with some missing. In the table there are more than 250,000 clones, more than 13% of which are singletons. Findings and limits, study-wide: Across patients, naive, central memory and Treg TCRB repertoires exhibited apparently greater similarity than was observed across healthy donors. Moderate but significant shortening of TCRB CDR3s was recorded in all four CD4+ subsets from Type 1 diabetes patients. Because the template was cDNA, high-expressing cells might be over-represented.

Germline V gene lookup returns CDR1 DFQATT and CDR2 SNEGSKA (reference sequence). Trimming took off 6 bases at V and 2 bases at J, with 8 bases between the two ends. This CDR3 spans 11 amino acids. Purity above 98% was achieved in all sorted populations. The sequence was obtained from a young man with type 1 diabetes. Sequenced material: naive CD4+ T cells from blood. The V and J genes are TRBV20-1 and TRBJ2-7; D unclear. Written as DNA, the CDR3 is TGCAGTGCGGCCTCGACCTACGAGCAGTACTTC. This sequence encodes CSAASTYEQYF.